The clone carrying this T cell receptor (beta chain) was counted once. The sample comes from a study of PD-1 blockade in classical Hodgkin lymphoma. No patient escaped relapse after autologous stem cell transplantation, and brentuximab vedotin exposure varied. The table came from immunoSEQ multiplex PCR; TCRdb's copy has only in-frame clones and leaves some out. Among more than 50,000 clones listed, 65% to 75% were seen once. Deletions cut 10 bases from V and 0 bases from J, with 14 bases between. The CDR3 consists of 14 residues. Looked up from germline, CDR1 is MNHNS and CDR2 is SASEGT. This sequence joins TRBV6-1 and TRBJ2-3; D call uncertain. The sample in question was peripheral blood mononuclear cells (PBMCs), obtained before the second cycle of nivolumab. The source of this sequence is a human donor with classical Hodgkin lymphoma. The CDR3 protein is CAINMDVSTDTQYF. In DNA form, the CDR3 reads TGTGCCATCAACATGGACGTGAGCACAGATACGCAGTATTTT.